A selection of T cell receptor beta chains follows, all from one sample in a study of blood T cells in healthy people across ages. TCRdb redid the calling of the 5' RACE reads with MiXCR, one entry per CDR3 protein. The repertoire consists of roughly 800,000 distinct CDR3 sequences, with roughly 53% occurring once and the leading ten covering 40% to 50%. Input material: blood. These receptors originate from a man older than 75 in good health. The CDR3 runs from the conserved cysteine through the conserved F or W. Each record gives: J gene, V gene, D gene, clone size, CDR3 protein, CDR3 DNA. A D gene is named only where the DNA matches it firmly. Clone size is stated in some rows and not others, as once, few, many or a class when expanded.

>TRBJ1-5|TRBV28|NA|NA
CASSALGTASNQPQHF
TGTGCCAGCAGTGCGCTAGGGACGGCTAGCAATCAGCCCCAGCATTTT
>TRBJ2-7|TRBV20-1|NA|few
CSARGGASVSDEQYF
TGCAGTGCTAGAGGGGGGGCTAGCGTATCCGACGAGCAGTACTTC
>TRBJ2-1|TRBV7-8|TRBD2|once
CASSLRETSGIPGEQFF
TGTGCCAGCAGCTTAAGAGAGACTAGCGGGATCCCGGGGGAGCAGTTCTTC
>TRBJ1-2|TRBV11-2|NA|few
CASSRGQLIGYTF
TGTGCCAGCAGCCGCGGACAGCTAATTGGCTACACCTTC
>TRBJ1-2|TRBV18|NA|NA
CASSPPGRNYGHTF
TGTGCCAGCTCACCACCCGGCCGAAACTATGGCCACACCTTC
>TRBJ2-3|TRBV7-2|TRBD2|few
CASSVGAGGADTQYF
TGTGCCAGCAGCGTAGGAGCGGGAGGCGCAGATACGCAGTATTTT
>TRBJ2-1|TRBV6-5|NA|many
CASSRRESYNEQFF
TGTGCCAGCAGTAGGCGGGAATCCTACAATGAGCAGTTCTTC
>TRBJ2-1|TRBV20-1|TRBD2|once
CSAPTSGRHNEQFF
TGCAGTGCACCAACTAGCGGGAGACACAATGAGCAGTTCTTC
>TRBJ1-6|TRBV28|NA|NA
CASTIGGEPYNSPLHF
TGTGCCAGCACCATCGGCGGGGAACCCTATAATTCACCCCTCCACTTT
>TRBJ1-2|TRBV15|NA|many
CATSSPRDNGYTF
TGTGCCACCAGCAGCCCCCGGGACAATGGCTACACCTTC
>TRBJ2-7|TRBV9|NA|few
CASSDRSDSYEQYF
TGTGCCAGCAGTGACAGGAGCGACTCCTACGAGCAGTACTTC
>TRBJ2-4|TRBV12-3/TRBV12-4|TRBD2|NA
CASSLRTSGRREQYF
TGTGCCAGCAGTCTCCGGACTAGCGGGAGGCGTGAGCAGTACTTC
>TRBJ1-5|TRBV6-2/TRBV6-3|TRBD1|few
CASRTLRGPGSNQPQHF
TGTGCCAGCAGAACTCTTAGGGGGCCGGGCAGCAATCAGCCCCAGCATTTT
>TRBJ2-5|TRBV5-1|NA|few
CASLRAGRAFYRETQYF
TGCGCCAGCCTAAGAGCAGGCCGCGCGTTCTATCGAGAGACCCAGTACTTC
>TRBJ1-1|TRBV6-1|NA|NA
CASTHLGLVAFF
TGTGCCAGCACCCATTTAGGGCTCGTAGCTTTCTTT
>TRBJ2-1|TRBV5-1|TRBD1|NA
CASSTGQGFNEQFF
TGCGCCAGCAGCACGGGACAGGGGTTCAATGAGCAGTTCTTC
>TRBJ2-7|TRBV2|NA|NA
CASSGLGGTLGDEQYF
TGTGCCAGCAGTGGCCTTGGCGGGACCCTAGGGGACGAGCAGTACTTC
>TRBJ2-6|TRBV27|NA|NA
CASSPTAGSGANVLTF
TGTGCCAGCAGCCCTACGGCGGGATCTGGGGCCAACGTCCTGACTTTC
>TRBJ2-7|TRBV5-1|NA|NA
CASSLADPRTDEQYF
TGCGCCAGCAGCTTAGCGGACCCTCGTACGGATGAGCAGTACTTC
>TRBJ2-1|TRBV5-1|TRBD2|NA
CASSLLKGLAGGPAGNEQFF
TGCGCCAGCAGCTTGCTTAAGGGACTAGCGGGAGGCCCTGCGGGGAATGAGCAGTTCTTC
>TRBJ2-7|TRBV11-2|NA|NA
CASSNRRLAGEQYF
TGTGCCAGCAGCAATAGGCGGCTAGCCGGCGAGCAGTACTTC
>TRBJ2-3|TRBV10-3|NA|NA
CAISGGNTDTQYF
TGTGCCATCAGTGGGGGGAACACAGATACGCAGTATTTT
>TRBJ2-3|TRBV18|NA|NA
CASSPAASNTQYF
TGTGCCAGCTCACCCGCAGCTTCCAATACGCAGTATTTT
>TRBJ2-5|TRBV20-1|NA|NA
CSARRMRDSGAETQYF
TGCAGTGCTAGAAGGATGAGAGATTCCGGTGCGGAGACCCAGTACTTC
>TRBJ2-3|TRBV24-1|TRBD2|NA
CATSAWEAGVPDTQYF
TGTGCCACCAGTGCGTGGGAAGCGGGAGTTCCAGATACGCAGTATTTT
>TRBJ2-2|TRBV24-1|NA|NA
CATSFGQSNTGELFF
TGTGCCACCAGCTTCGGACAGTCGAACACCGGGGAGCTGTTTTTT
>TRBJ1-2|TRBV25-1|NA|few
CASSREDGYTF
TGTGCCAGCAGCAGGGAGGATGGCTACACCTTC
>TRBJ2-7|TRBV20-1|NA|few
CSWSGAGGPYEQYF
TGCAGTTGGAGCGGGGCAGGGGGGCCCTACGAGCAGTACTTC
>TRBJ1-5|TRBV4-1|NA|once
CASSQVISQPQHF
TGCGCCAGCAGCCAAGTTATATCTCAGCCCCAGCATTTT
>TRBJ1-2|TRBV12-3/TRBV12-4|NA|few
CASTLRTPNYGYTF
TGTGCCAGCACCCTTCGGACACCTAACTATGGCTACACCTTC
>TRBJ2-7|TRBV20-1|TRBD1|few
CSAPRGTGGYEQYF
TGCAGTGCTCCACGCGGGACAGGGGGTTACGAGCAGTACTTC
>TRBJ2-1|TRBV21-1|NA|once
CASSSRVQGNNEQFF
TGTGCCAGCAGCTCCCGGGTCCAAGGGAACAATGAGCAGTTCTTC
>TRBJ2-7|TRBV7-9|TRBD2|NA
CASSSGTSGRNEQYF
TGTGCCAGCAGCTCCGGGACTAGCGGGAGGAATGAGCAGTACTTC
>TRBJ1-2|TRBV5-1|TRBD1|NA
CASSPTGDRGYTF
TGCGCCAGCAGCCCGACAGGGGACAGGGGCTACACCTTC
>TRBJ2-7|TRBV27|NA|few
CASSLKDGNYEQYF
TGTGCCAGCAGTTTAAAGGACGGGAACTACGAGCAGTACTTC
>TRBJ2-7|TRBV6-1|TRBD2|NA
CASKLAGVRNEQYF
TGTGCCAGCAAACTAGCGGGAGTGAGGAATGAGCAGTACTTC
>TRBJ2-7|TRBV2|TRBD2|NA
CAALGTSGVLSSYEQYF
TGTGCCGCACTCGGGACTAGCGGGGTTCTCAGCTCCTACGAGCAGTACTTC
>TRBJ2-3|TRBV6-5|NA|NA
CASSSKGHRYAYF
TGTGCCAGCAGTTCGAAAGGGCACAGATACGCGTATTTT
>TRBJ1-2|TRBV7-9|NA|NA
CASSSAPRGGGSHGYTF
TGTGCCAGCAGTTCAGCCCCCCGTGGGGGGGGATCGCATGGCTACACCTTC
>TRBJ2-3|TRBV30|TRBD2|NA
CAWSPGLAGRYAYF
TGTGCCTGGAGTCCGGGGCTAGCGGGCAGATACGCGTATTTT
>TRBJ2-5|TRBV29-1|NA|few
CSRRDGETQYF
TGCAGCCGACGGGACGGGGAGACCCAGTACTTC
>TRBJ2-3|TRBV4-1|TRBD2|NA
CASSPFPSGGGGYAYF
TGCGCCAGCAGCCCCTTCCCTAGCGGGGGGGGAGGATACGCGTATTTT
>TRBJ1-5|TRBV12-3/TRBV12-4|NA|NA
CASRAATQHQPQHF
TGTGCCAGCAGAGCCGCCACGCAACATCAGCCCCAGCATTTT
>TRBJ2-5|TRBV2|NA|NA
CASMGVWTQYF
TGTGCCAGCATGGGCGTCTGGACCCAGTACTTC
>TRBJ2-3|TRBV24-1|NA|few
CATSDAQLGHRYAYF
TGTGCCACCAGTGATGCACAGTTGGGGCACAGATACGCGTATTTT
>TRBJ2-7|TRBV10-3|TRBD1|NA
CAIYDQSQGKDEQYF
TGTGCCATCTACGATCAGTCACAGGGGAAGGACGAGCAGTACTTC
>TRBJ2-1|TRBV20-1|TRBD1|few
CSASVQGAIYEQFF
TGCAGTGCTAGCGTCCAGGGGGCGATCTATGAGCAGTTCTTC
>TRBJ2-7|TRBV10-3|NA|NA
CASRTAGRYEQYF
TGTGCCAGCAGAACCGCCGGAAGATACGAGCAGTACTTC
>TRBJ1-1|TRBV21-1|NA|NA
CASSHSGRRNTEAFF
TGTGCCAGCAGCCACTCGGGCAGGCGGAACACTGAAGCTTTCTTT
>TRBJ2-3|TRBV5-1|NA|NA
CASSLEGGSAYF
TGCGCCAGCAGCTTGGAAGGCGGGTCCGCGTATTTT
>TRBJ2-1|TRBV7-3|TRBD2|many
CASSLTTGGDDEQFF
TGTGCCAGCAGCTTAACTACGGGAGGAGACGATGAGCAGTTCTTC
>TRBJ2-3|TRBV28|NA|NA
CASSPDTRTQYF
TGTGCCAGCAGTCCTGACACCAGGACGCAGTATTTT
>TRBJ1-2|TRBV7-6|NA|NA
CASSPAPGLGCTF
TGTGCCAGCAGCCCCGCCCCCGGGTTAGGCTGCACCTTC
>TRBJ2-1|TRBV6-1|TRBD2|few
CATGLAGQDEQFF
TGTGCCACAGGACTAGCGGGACAGGATGAGCAGTTCTTC
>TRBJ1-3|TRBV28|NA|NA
CASSRSGASGNTIYF
TGTGCCAGCAGTCGGTCAGGGGCGAGTGGAAACACCATATATTTT
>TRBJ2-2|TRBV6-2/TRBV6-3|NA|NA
CASSYPLDGELFF
TGTGCCAGCAGTTACCCTCTCGACGGGGAGCTGTTTTTT
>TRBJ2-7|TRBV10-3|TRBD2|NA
CAISDISGLSYNEQYF
TGTGCCATCAGTGATATTAGCGGGCTCTCCTACAATGAGCAGTACTTC